The 20 T cell receptor beta chains in this list originate from one sample, sequenced in a study of T cells in Graves' hyperthyroidism and ophthalmopathy. TCR beta CDR3 regions were amplified from RNA. The TCR CDR3 first-round RT-PCR relied on the HTBI primer set. One entry per CDR3 protein, called by TCRdb with MiXCR from the multiplex PCR reads. Of about 260,000 distinct CDR3 sequences in the sample, roughly 15% were seen once. What was sequenced was blood. These receptor sequences come from a young woman with Graves' ophthalmopathy.

The sample holds many counts of this clonotype. This chain joins TRBV30 and TRBJ1-5; perhaps TRBD1 as D (6 bases). CDR1 and CDR2 from the germline V gene are GTSNPN and SVGIG (reference sequence). The CDR3 consists of 16 residues. V lost 8 bases and J lost 1, with 21 bases in between. The CDR3 is CAIRDNKALSNQPQHF. The DNA of the CDR3 is TGTGCCATTCGGGACAATAAAGCCCTCAGCAATCAGCCCCAGCATTTT.

In this sample, this clonotype turned up many times. J is TRBJ2-1 and V is TRBV20-1, with TRBD2 identical over 10 bases. Looked up from germline, CDR1 is DFQATT and CDR2 is SNEGSKA (reference sequence). The CDR3 is 13 amino acids. Trimming took 1 base from V and 8 from J; bases not matched to a gene: 2. CDR3 coding DNA: TGCAGTGCTAGAGCTAGCGGGGGCTATGAGCAGTTCTTC. Its translation: CSARASGGYEQFF.

The rearrangement uses TRBV28 and TRBJ2-7; 9 bases fit TRBD1. Germline CDR1 is MDHEN and CDR2 is SYDVKM. Trimming cost V 5 bases and J 6 bases; bases outside gene matches: 11. The CDR3 is 15 amino acids. The CDR3 DNA is TGTGCCAGCAGTGGATCCGGGACAGGGTTTGGCGAGCAGTACTTC. The encoded protein is CASSGSGTGFGEQYF.

There are many counts of this clonotype. The genes are TRBV15 and TRBJ2-5, with D maybe TRBD1 (6 bases). Germline CDR1 reads LNHNV; CDR2 reads YYDKDF (reference sequence). Trimming took 8 bases from V and 2 from J, leaving 15 bases between them. This CDR3 has 14 residues. The CDR3 DNA follows: TGTGCCACCGGGGCGAGGACAGCGCAAGAGACCCAGTACTTC. Protein product: CATGARTAQETQYF.

This clonotype was recorded many times. The genes are TRBV3-1 and TRBJ1-2; TRBD1 aligns across 7 bases. The CDR3 is 12 residues long. The J segment lost 3 bases and the V segment lost 6 bases, leaving 1 base of the junction unmatched. The germline gives CDR1 LGHDT, CDR2 YNNKEL (reference sequence). The CDR3 DNA sequence: TGTGCCAGCAGTCAGGGGGACTATGGCTACACCTTC. It is translated as CASSQGDYGYTF. Full variable domain (outside the CDR3, taken from reference TRBV3-1 and TRBJ1-2): DTAVSQTPKYLVTQMGNDKSIKCEQNLGHDTMYWYKQDSKKFLKIMFSYNNKELIINETVPNRFSPKSPDKAHLNLHINSLELGDSAVYFCASSQGDYGYTFGSGTRLTVV.

This clonotype has a count of ten or more. The rearrangement links TRBV6-6 to TRBJ2-7; D may be TRBD1 (6 bases). The V gene's germline CDR1 is MNHNY and CDR2 SVGAGI (reference sequence). This CDR3 contains 14 residues. V lost 2 bases and J lost 2, with 10 bases in between. The CDR3 protein is CASSYPRTAYEQYF. CDR3 in DNA: TGTGCCAGCAGTTACCCTAGGACAGCCTACGAGCAGTACTTC.

This clonotype occurred many times. The chain recombines TRBV6-1 with TRBJ2-3; D is perhaps TRBD1 or TRBD2 (5 bases each). Per germline, CDR1 MNHNS and CDR2 SASEGT. Trimming removed 5 bases from V and 5 bases from J, with 20 bases in between. The CDR3 sequence is 16 residues long. The CDR3 DNA is TGTGCCAGCAGTTGGACCTCTCCGGGGACGGGAGATACGCAGTATTTT. Translated, it gives CASSWTSPGTGDTQYF.

This clonotype has more than one count but fewer than ten. The gene calls are TRBV10-3 and TRBJ1-2; D perhaps matches TRBD1 (5 bases). The CDR3 contains 13 residues. The germline CDR1 and CDR2 sequences are ENHRY and SYGVKD. V was pared by 2 bases and J by 7 bases, with 11 bases between. CDR3: CAISEQGTAGYTF. In nucleotides, the CDR3 is TGTGCCATCAGTGAGCAAGGGACCGCTGGCTACACCTTC.

The rearrangement uses TRBV15 and TRBJ2-7; 11 bases agree with TRBD2. The germline gives CDR1 LNHNV, CDR2 YYDKDF (reference sequence). The junction had 2 bases not matched to a gene; V was cut back by 0 bases and J by 1 base. The CDR3 runs to 16 residues. CDR3 sequence (DNA): TGTGCCACCAGCAGAGATACTAGCGGGGGATCCTACGAGCAGTACTTC. It yields the protein CATSRDTSGGSYEQYF.

This clonotype occurred many times. The chain recombines TRBV30 with TRBJ2-4; possibly TRBD1 for D (5 bases). This CDR3 is 16 amino acids long. Trimming left V 0 bases short and J 3 bases short, with 15 bases between. Germline V gene lookup returns CDR1 GTSNPN and CDR2 SVGIG (reference sequence). CDR3 protein: CAWSVRTLLDKNIQYF. The CDR3 DNA follows: TGTGCCTGGAGTGTGCGGACATTATTGGACAAAAACATTCAGTACTTC.

This clonotype was recorded at least ten times. The V and J genes are TRBV4-3 and TRBJ2-7; D remains unclear. The germline gives CDR1 LGHNA, CDR2 YSLEER. The CDR3 has 16 residues. Trimming removed 0 bases at V and 0 bases at J, with 12 bases between. CDR3 in amino acids: CASSQDGVGYSYEQYF. CDR3 in DNA: TGCGCCAGCAGCCAAGATGGAGTAGGTTACTCCTACGAGCAGTACTTC.

This clonotype was observed at least ten times. V and J are TRBV27 and TRBJ2-4; a possible D gene is TRBD2 (7 bases). In germline, CDR1 is MNHEY, CDR2 SMNVEV (reference sequence). The CDR3 runs to 16 residues. This chain's CDR3 is CALREGGALAKNIQYF. The CDR3 nucleotides are TGTGCTCTCAGAGAGGGGGGGGCTCTCGCCAAAAACATTCAGTACTTC.

This clonotype showed up many times. The chain uses TRBV10-1 and TRBJ1-1; D is uncertain. V lost 2 bases and J lost 1, with 2 bases in between. CDR1 is WNHNN, CDR2 SYGVQD, per germline (reference sequence). The CDR3 length is 12 residues. CDR3: CASSEGNTEAFF. The CDR3 nucleotides read TGCGCCAGCAGTGAGGGGAACACTGAAGCTTTCTTT.

This clonotype was detected ten times or more. The chain carries TRBV5-1 and TRBJ2-2, with D tentatively TRBD1 (6 bases). The germline gives CDR1 SGHRS, CDR2 YFSETQ. Trimming left V 4 bases short and J 0 bases short, with 13 bases between. This CDR3 spans 16 amino acids. CDR3 sequence: CASSPRGQANTGELFF. As DNA, the CDR3 is TGCGCCAGCAGCCCACGGGGACAAGCGAACACCGGGGAGCTGTTTTTT.

This clonotype was counted many times. The rearrangement uses TRBV20-1 and TRBJ1-2; maybe TRBD1 (5 bases). The CDR3 is 15 residues long. V was cut by 0 bases and J by 0 bases, with 11 bases left in between. Germline assignment: CDR1 DFQATT and CDR2 SNEGSKA (reference sequence). The CDR3, as DNA: TGCAGTGCTAGAGACATCAGGGAGTCTAACTATGGCTACACCTTC. This gives the protein CSARDIRESNYGYTF.

This clonotype was counted ten times or more. The rearrangement joins TRBV10-3 to TRBJ2-3; 12 bases map to TRBD1. The CDR3 runs to 14 residues. With 10 bases clipped from V and 5 bases from J, the junction kept 7 bases outside the gene matches. Germline V lookup: CDR1 ENHRY, CDR2 SYGVKD. CDR3 DNA sequence: TGTGCCACGATGGGACAGGGGGCGAGAGATACGCAGTATTTT. It yields the protein CATMGQGARDTQYF.

This clonotype was seen at least ten times. This chain connects TRBV5-1 to TRBJ2-5; D is uncertain. Germline loops: CDR1 SGHRS, CDR2 YFSETQ. The CDR3 spans 13 residues. V was shortened by 4 bases and J by 2 bases, with 9 bases between the two germline ends. The CDR3 loop is CASSTLKQETQYF. The CDR3 bases are TGCGCCAGCAGCACTCTGAAACAAGAGACCCAGTACTTC.

This clonotype was counted many times. The gene calls are TRBV3-1 and TRBJ1-6, with 9 bases matching TRBD1. Germline V lookup: CDR1 LGHDT, CDR2 YNNKEL (reference sequence). The CDR3 has 15 amino acids. V gave up 0 bases and J gave up 11 bases; unmatched junction bases: 5. The CDR3: CASSQDARQGAPLHF. The CDR3 DNA follows: TGTGCCAGCAGCCAAGATGCGAGACAGGGGGCACCCCTCCACTTT.

In its sample, this clonotype was seen many times. The chain carries TRBV7-2 and TRBJ1-2; 7 bases fit TRBD1. Germline V gene data show CDR1 as SGHTA and CDR2 as FQGNSA. The CDR3 is 13 amino acids. Trimming at V came to 5 bases and at J to 4 bases, leaving 4 bases not matched to a gene. The CDR3 spells CASSQGQPYGYTF. The CDR3 coding sequence is TGTGCCAGCAGCCAGGGACAGCCCTATGGCTACACCTTC.

This clonotype was counted at least ten times. The rearrangement joins TRBV6-1 to TRBJ1-6, with 7 bases that match TRBD1. The germline gives CDR1 MNHNS, CDR2 SASEGT. The CDR3 is 16 amino acids. Trimming cost V 3 bases and J 7 bases; bases outside gene matches: 9. DNA for the CDR3: TGTGCCAGCAGTGAGCTAGGGACAGCGAGGAATTCACCCCTCCACTTT. Translating gives CASSELGTARNSPLHF.